This TCR beta chain was sequenced during a study of CD8 T cells in ankylosing spondylitis. TCRdb itself ran the 5' RACE reads through MiXCR, one entry per CDR3 protein. The sample shows roughly 670,000 distinct CDR3 sequences, over 15% of them seen only once. In its sample, this clonotype was seen many times. Its antigen remains unknown. Study results and caveats: Earlier studies detected some motif variants in reactive arthritis synovial fluid and blood. What appeared characteristic of ankylosing spondylitis blood was a TCR beta motif of under 10 highly homologous variants.

Trimming removed 0 bases from V and 6 bases from J; junction bases left unmatched: 5. The CDR3 has 15 residues. Germline loops: CDR1 LNHNV, CDR2 YYDKDF (reference sequence). V is TRBV15 and J is TRBJ1-5; 7 nucleotides align to TRBD1. Sequencing used blood, either unsorted or a sorted T cell fraction (not recorded which). The receptor's source is a male donor with ankylosing spondylitis. CDR3: CATSRELAGGQPQHF. CDR3 nucleotide sequence: TGTGCCACCAGCAGAGAGTTGGCAGGGGGTCAGCCCCAGCATTTT.